This TCR beta chain was sequenced for a study of cytomegalovirus exposure and HLA in healthy donors. Between the trimmed V and J ends, which lost 5 bases and 1 base, there was a span of 13 bases. The CDR3 totals 15 residues. Germline V gives CDR1 MNHEY, CDR2 SMNVEV (reference sequence). Notes on this clone: Antigen: not known.

Study results and caveats: Specific recognition of CMV antigens was confirmed in vitro for a few chains (all CMV-associated).

Produced via immunoSEQ multiplex PCR; TCRdb's table is partial and in-frame only. This sample yields 120,000 to 150,000 clones, of which around 90% are seen a single time; roughly 10% belongs to the top ten. The chain is built from TRBV27 and TRBJ2-3; tentatively, D is TRBD1 (6 bases). The clonotype originates from a young man in good health and CMV-seropositive. The sequenced sample consisted of PBMCs. The CDR3 DNA reads as TGTGCCAGCAGTCCACTCGGACAGCGCACAGATACGCAGTATTTT. Translated: CASSPLGQRTDTQYF.